This T cell receptor beta chain appears in the sequencing data of a study of shared clonotypes between healthy human individuals. Study findings and constraints: Naive CD4 clonotypes overlapped across several donors at around 4.7%.

Method: immunoSEQ multiplex PCR; TCRdb's copy keeps in-frame clones and lacks some. The sample shows hundreds of thousands of clones, approximately 79% of them seen only once. Regarding this clone: Its antigen is undetermined.

The sequenced sample was memory CD4+ T cells sorted from blood. Subset indicated: CD45RA-negative fraction. The TCR was taken from a woman in her 30s in good health.

CDR3 loop: CASSYRPVEAAQYF. The CDR3 DNA is TGTGCCAGCAGTTACCGCCCCGTAGAGGCGGCCCAGTACTTC. The rearrangement links TRBV6-5 to TRBJ2-5; D ambiguous. V lost 2 bases and J 9 bases, leaving 16 bases between the germline ends. Germline-derived CDR1 and CDR2 are MNHEY and SVGAGI. This CDR3 is built from 14 residues.